A selection of T cell receptor beta chains follows, all from one sample in a study of blood T cell repertoires in COVID-19. Produced via immunoSEQ multiplex PCR; TCRdb's table is partial and in-frame only. The sample yields tens of thousands of clones, approximately 86% seen once. The sample was peripheral blood. The receptors derive from a woman in her 70s with acute or convalescent COVID-19. Each CDR3 is given with its conserved first and last residue. D genes are given only for firm matches. Clone size is not always given. Where it is, it says once, few, many or a class for expanded clones.

clone size | J gene | D gene | V gene | CDR3 protein | CDR3 DNA
NA | TRBJ1-2 | NA | TRBV5-1 | CASRTQPGDRLGYTF | TGCGCCAGCAGGACTCAACCGGGGGATCGGTTAGGCTACACCTTC
NA | TRBJ1-5 | NA | TRBV12-3/TRBV12-4 | CASSLTGGQPQHF | TGTGCCAGCAGTTTGACAGGCGGTCAGCCCCAGCATTTT
NA | TRBJ2-6 | NA | TRBV20-1 | CSASHTGLFGANVLTF | TGCAGTGCTAGTCACACAGGGCTTTTCGGGGCCAACGTCCTGACTTTC
NA | TRBJ2-3 | TRBD2 | TRBV24-1 | CATSDRLAGGPVFATDTQYF | TGTGCCACCAGTGACCGTCTAGCGGGGGGACCAGTTTTTGCTACAGATACGCAGTATTTT
few | TRBJ2-1 | NA | TRBV20-1 | CSASAPGGVNEQFF | TGCAGTGCTAGTGCCCCTGGTGGAGTCAATGAGCAGTTCTTC
NA | TRBJ1-4 | TRBD1 | TRBV27 | CASSSDPTGGGEKLFF | TGTGCCAGCAGTTCCGACCCGACAGGGGGCGGTGAAAAACTGTTTTTT
NA | TRBJ2-2 | TRBD1 | TRBV5-1 | CASSSDRGLNTGELFF | TGCGCCAGCAGCTCGGACAGGGGGCTCAACACCGGGGAGCTGTTTTTT
NA | TRBJ2-7 | NA | TRBV7-9 | CASSLDLAGTLYEQYF | TGTGCCAGCAGCTTAGATCTGGCAGGAACACTTTACGAGCAGTACTTC
NA | TRBJ1-2 | TRBD1 | TRBV19 | CASSYYGQDYGYTF | TGTGCCAGTAGTTACTACGGACAGGATTATGGCTACACCTTC
NA | TRBJ2-7 | NA | TRBV2 | CASSEDSRVYEQYF | TGTGCCAGCAGTGAGGACAGCCGGGTCTACGAGCAGTACTTC
NA | TRBJ2-7 | TRBD2 | TRBV5-1 | CASSGTGLAYEQYF | TGCGCCAGCAGCGGTACAGGACTAGCCTACGAGCAGTACTTC
NA | TRBJ2-5 | TRBD1 | TRBV5-1 | CASSSRTGNGETQYF | TGCGCCAGCAGCTCGAGGACAGGGAATGGGGAGACCCAGTACTTC
NA | TRBJ2-7 | NA | TRBV2 | CASSEAPGSYEQYF | TGTGCCAGCAGTGAAGCTCCAGGCTCCTACGAGCAGTACTTC
once | TRBJ1-1 | NA | TRBV7-8 | CASSENYRRDTEAFF | TGTGCCAGCAGCGAGAACTATCGGAGGGACACTGAAGCTTTCTTT
NA | TRBJ1-2 | TRBD1 | TRBV6-5 | CASRQGLWGYTF | TGTGCCAGCAGACAGGGGTTGTGGGGCTACACCTTC
NA | TRBJ1-4 | NA | TRBV7-2 | CASSLGGSGVALEKLFF | TGTGCCAGCAGCTTAGGAGGGAGTGGGGTTGCACTCGAAAAACTGTTTTTT
NA | TRBJ2-7 | TRBD2 | TRBV5-1 | CASTTGRGIGEQYF | TGCGCCAGCACAACGGGGCGGGGGATCGGCGAGCAGTACTTC
NA | TRBJ1-1 | TRBD1 | TRBV2 | CASSLRTGNAEAFF | TGTGCCAGCAGTCTCAGGACAGGGAACGCTGAAGCTTTCTTT
NA | TRBJ2-7 | TRBD1 | TRBV19 | CASSILDRGHYEQYF | TGTGCCAGTAGTATTTTGGACAGGGGGCACTACGAGCAGTACTTC
NA | TRBJ2-5 | TRBD1 | TRBV7-9 | CASSLAVGRQGGETQYF | TGTGCCAGCAGCTTAGCCGTGGGAAGACAGGGCGGGGAGACCCAGTACTTC
NA | TRBJ2-5 | NA | TRBV2 | CASSEAPPQETQYF | TGTGCCAGCAGTGAAGCGCCACCTCAGGAGACCCAGTACTTC
NA | TRBJ1-2 | TRBD1 | TRBV28 | CASRTGQGYGYTF | TGTGCCAGCAGGACCGGACAGGGCTATGGCTACACCTTC
NA | TRBJ2-1 | TRBD1 | TRBV28 | CASVPGQGLHEQFF | TGTGCCAGCGTACCGGGACAGGGTTTACATGAGCAGTTCTTC
NA | TRBJ1-5 | NA | TRBV2 | CASTGHQTDQPQHF | TGTGCCAGCACGGGACACCAAACCGATCAGCCCCAGCATTTT
NA | TRBJ2-7 | NA | TRBV2 | CASRESPVEIGRLYEQYF | TGTGCCAGCAGGGAATCCCCCGTCGAAATCGGCAGGCTTTACGAGCAGTACTTC
NA | TRBJ1-2 | NA | TRBV5-1 | CASSLTSSGTNYGYTF | TGCGCCAGCAGCTTGACCAGCTCAGGGACTAACTATGGCTACACCTTC
once | TRBJ2-2 | NA | TRBV2 | CATGLTNTGELFF | TGTGCCACGGGACTGACAAACACCGGGGAGCTGTTTTTT
NA | TRBJ2-2 | NA | TRBV5-4 | CASSFDRPNTGELFF | TGTGCCAGCAGCTTTGACAGACCGAACACCGGGGAGCTGTTTTTT
few | TRBJ2-5 | NA | TRBV12-3/TRBV12-4 | CASSSTRVGTQYF | TGTGCCAGCAGTTCGACTAGGGTGGGGACCCAGTACTTC
NA | TRBJ2-1 | TRBD1 | TRBV7-9 | CASSLDTGGDEQFF | TGTGCCAGCAGCTTAGACACAGGGGGCGATGAGCAGTTCTTC
NA | TRBJ1-5 | TRBD1 | TRBV6-5 | CASSSTGENQPQHF | TGTGCCAGCAGTTCGACAGGGGAGAATCAGCCCCAGCATTTT
NA | TRBJ2-7 | NA | TRBV11-2 | CASSLVRGSYEQYF | TGTGCCAGCAGCTTAGTTCGGGGGTCTTACGAGCAGTACTTC
NA | TRBJ1-1 | NA | TRBV7-9 | CASSPRQVTAFF | TGTGCCAGCAGCCCTCGACAGGTTACAGCTTTCTTT
NA | TRBJ2-1 | NA | TRBV7-6 | CASSLAVILAKRGNEQFF | TGTGCCAGCAGCTTAGCTGTTATACTAGCCAAAAGGGGCAATGAGCAGTTCTTC
NA | TRBJ1-2 | NA | TRBV27 | CASSPVGGRTLTNYGYTF | TGTGCCAGCAGCCCAGTGGGAGGCAGAACCTTAACAAACTATGGCTACACCTTC
NA | TRBJ1-1 | NA | TRBV5-4 | CASERRPERNTEAFF | TGTGCCAGCGAGAGGCGGCCGGAACGGAACACTGAAGCTTTCTTT
NA | TRBJ1-1 | NA | TRBV6-5 | CASSYSGLNTEAFF | TGTGCCAGCAGTTATTCGGGTTTGAACACTGAAGCTTTCTTT
NA | TRBJ2-7 | NA | TRBV5-1 | CASSFQSPSAIYEQYF | TGCGCCAGCAGCTTTCAATCTCCTAGCGCAATCTACGAGCAGTACTTC
NA | TRBJ1-6 | NA | TRBV6-5 | CASSGSYNSPLHF | TGTGCCAGCTCGGGTTCCTATAATTCACCCCTCCACTTT
once | TRBJ1-3 | TRBD1 | TRBV6-5 | CASSYSQGSSGNTIYF | TGTGCCAGCAGTTACTCACAGGGGAGCTCTGGAAACACCATATATTTT
NA | TRBJ2-1 | TRBD2 | TRBV5-1 | CASSLGALAGQLSSYNEQFF | TGCGCCAGCAGCTTGGGGGCGCTAGCGGGACAGCTGAGCTCCTACAATGAGCAGTTCTTC
NA | TRBJ2-7 | NA | TRBV24-1 | CATGRGRGVSYEQYF | TGTGCCACCGGAAGGGGGCGCGGGGTCTCCTACGAGCAGTACTTC
NA | TRBJ1-4 | NA | TRBV7-8 | CASSLDTGRGEKLFF | TGTGCCAGCAGCTTAGACACGGGTCGAGGTGAAAAACTGTTTTTT